This T cell receptor (beta chain) was identified in a study of CXCR3-negative and CXCR3-positive naive CD8 T cells. Broader study findings: Memory cells showed distinct TRBV-TRBJ patterns, while the two naive subsets matched. For memory CD8+ cells diversity was much lower, but both naive subsets had comparably high diversity. The TRB CDR3s that CXCR3-positive naive cells carried were more hydrophobic than those of CXCR3-negative naive cells.

300,000 cells per CD8+ T cell subset were flow-sorted in triplicate. Naive CD8+ T cells had a CD45RO-CCR7+CD27+CD95- phenotype. With UMI labels, 5' RACE was used to prepare the TRB cDNA libraries. For each CDR3 protein, TCRdb gives one entry from its re-call of the 5' RACE reads, without DNA. This sample's clone table lists approximately 120,000 distinct CDR3 sequences. On this clonotype itself: The antigen is undetermined.

The TCR comes from a human donor in good health. Some clones in this sample may be carry-over from other donors' samples. The sequenced sample was naive CXCR3+ CD8+ T cells from blood. Subset noted: CD45RO-CCR7+CD27+CD95- naive CD8+ T cells expressing CXCR3 (TNR3+).

The CDR3 loop reads CASSFLLAGTDTQYF. V is TRBV7-2 and J is TRBJ2-3; the TCRdb D gene call, TRBD2, has no DNA to confirm it. This CDR3 comprises 15 residues. The germline gives CDR1 SGHTA, CDR2 FQGNSA.